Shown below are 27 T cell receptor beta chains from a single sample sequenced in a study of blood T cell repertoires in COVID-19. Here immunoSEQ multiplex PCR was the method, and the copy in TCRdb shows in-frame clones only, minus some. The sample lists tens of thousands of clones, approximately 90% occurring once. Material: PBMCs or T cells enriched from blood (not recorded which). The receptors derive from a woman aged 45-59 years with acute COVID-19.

The CDR3 reads CAWSSDRGQETQYF. DNA of the CDR3: TGTGCCTGGAGTTCCGACAGGGGGCAAGAGACCCAGTACTTC. The chain employs TRBV30 and TRBJ2-5, with TRBD1 identical over 9 bases. This CDR3 has 14 amino acids. V dropped 2 bases and J dropped 2; count of bases not matched to a gene: 3. Germline assignment: CDR1 GTSNPN and CDR2 SVGIG (reference sequence).

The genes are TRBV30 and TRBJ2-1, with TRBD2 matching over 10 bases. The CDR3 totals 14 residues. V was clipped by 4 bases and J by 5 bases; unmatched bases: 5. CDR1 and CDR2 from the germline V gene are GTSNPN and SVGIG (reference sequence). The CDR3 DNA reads TGTGCCTGGACCGGGACTAGCGCCGACAATGAGCAGTTCTTC. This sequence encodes CAWTGTSADNEQFF.

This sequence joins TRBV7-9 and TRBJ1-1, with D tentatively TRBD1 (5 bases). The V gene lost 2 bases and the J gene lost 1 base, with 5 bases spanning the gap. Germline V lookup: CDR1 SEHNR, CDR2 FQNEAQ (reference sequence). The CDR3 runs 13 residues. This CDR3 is CASSLQGNTEAFF. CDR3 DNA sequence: TGTGCCAGCAGCTTACAGGGGAACACTGAAGCTTTCTTT. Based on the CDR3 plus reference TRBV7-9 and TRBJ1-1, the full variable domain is DTGVSQNPRHKITKRGQNVTFRCDPISEHNRLYWYRQTLGQGPEFLTYFQNEAQLEKSRLLSDRFSAERPKGSFSTLEIQRTEQGDSAMYLCASSLQGNTEAFFGQGTRLTVV.

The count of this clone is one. CDR3 amino acids: CASSLASGSAYEQYF. The CDR3 DNA reads TGTGCCAGCAGCTTAGCTAGCGGGAGCGCGTACGAGCAGTACTTC. This chain connects TRBV7-2 to TRBJ2-7; TRBD2 agrees at 9 bases. Germline-derived CDR1 and CDR2 are SGHTA and FQGNSA. The J segment lost 4 bases and the V segment lost 0 bases, leaving 4 bases of the junction unmatched. This CDR3 spans 15 amino acids.

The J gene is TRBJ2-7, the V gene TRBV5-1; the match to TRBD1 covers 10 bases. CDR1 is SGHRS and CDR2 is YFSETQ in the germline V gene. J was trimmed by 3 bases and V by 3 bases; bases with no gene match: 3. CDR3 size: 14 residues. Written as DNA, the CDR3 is TGCGCCAGCAGCTACGGGACAGGGGACTACGAGCAGTACTTC. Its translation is CASSYGTGDYEQYF.

CDR3 region: CASSPEQGATEAFF. The CDR3 coding sequence is TGCGCCAGCAGCCCCGAACAGGGGGCCACTGAAGCTTTCTTT. V is TRBV4-3 and J is TRBJ1-1; 9 bases line up with TRBD1. V lost 4 bases and J lost 4; bases outside the gene matches: 4. Germline values: CDR1 LGHNA, CDR2 YSLEER. There are 14 residues in the CDR3.

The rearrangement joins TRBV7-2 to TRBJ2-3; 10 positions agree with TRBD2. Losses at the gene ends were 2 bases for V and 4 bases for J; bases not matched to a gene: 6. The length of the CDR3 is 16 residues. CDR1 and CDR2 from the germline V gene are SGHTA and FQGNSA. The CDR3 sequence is CASSLKAGGVADTQYF. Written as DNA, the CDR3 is TGTGCCAGCAGCTTAAAAGCGGGGGGGGTCGCAGATACGCAGTATTTT.

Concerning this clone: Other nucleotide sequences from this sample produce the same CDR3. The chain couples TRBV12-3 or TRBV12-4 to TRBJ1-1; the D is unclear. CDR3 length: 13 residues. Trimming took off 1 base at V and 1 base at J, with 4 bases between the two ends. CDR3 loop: CASSLGGNTEAFF. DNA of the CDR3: TGTGCCAGCAGTTTAGGCGGGAACACTGAAGCTTTCTTT.

CDR3: CASSFGQSQETQYF. CDR3 coding DNA: TGTGCCAGCAGCTTCGGACAGAGCCAAGAGACCCAGTACTTC. The rearrangement joins TRBV7-2 to TRBJ2-5; tentatively, D is TRBD1 (6 bases). Germline CDR1 reads SGHTA; CDR2 reads FQGNSA. V gave up 3 bases and J gave up 1 base, with 9 bases separating them. There are 14 residues in the CDR3. The full variable domain, in which reference TRBV7-2 and TRBJ2-5 provide the parts outside the CDR3, is GAGVSQSPSNKVTEKGKDVELRCDPISGHTALYWYRQSLGQGLEFLIYFQGNSAPDKSGLPSDRFSAERTGGSVSTLTIQRTQQEDSAVYLCASSFGQSQETQYFGPGTRLLVL.

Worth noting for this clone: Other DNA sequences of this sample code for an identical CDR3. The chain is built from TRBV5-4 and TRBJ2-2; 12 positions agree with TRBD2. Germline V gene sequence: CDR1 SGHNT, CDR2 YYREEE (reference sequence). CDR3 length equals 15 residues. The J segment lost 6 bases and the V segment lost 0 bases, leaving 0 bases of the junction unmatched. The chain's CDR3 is CASSLGLAGAGELFF. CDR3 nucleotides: TGTGCCAGCAGCTTGGGACTAGCGGGAGCCGGGGAGCTGTTTTTT.

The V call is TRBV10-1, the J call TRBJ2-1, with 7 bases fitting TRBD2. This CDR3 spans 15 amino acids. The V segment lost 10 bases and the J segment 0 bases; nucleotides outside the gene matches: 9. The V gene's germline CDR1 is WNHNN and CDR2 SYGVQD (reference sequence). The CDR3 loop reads CANPKRGSSYNEQFF. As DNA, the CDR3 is TGCGCCAATCCTAAGCGGGGAAGCTCCTACAATGAGCAGTTCTTC.

The CDR3 region has the DNA TGTGCCAGTAGCACAGGGGGCTCGATGAACACTGAAGCTTTCTTT. Encoded protein: CASSTGGSMNTEAFF. The genes are TRBV19 and TRBJ1-1; TRBD1 aligns across 9 bases. From germline, CDR1 is LNHDA and CDR2 SQIVND (reference sequence). Unmatched junction bases numbered 5, after V lost 6 bases and J lost 0 bases. The CDR3 runs to 15 residues. The variable domain in full, with the rest retrieved from reference TRBV19 and TRBJ1-1, is DGGITQSPKYLFRKEGQNVTLSCEQNLNHDAMYWYRQDPGQGLRLIYYSQIVNDFQKGDIAEGYSVSREKKESFPLTVTSAQKNPTAFYLCASSTGGSMNTEAFFGQGTRLTVV.

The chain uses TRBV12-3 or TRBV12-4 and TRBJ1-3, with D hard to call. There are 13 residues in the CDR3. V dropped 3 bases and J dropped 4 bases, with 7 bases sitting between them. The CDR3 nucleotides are TGTGCCAGCAGTTTCCTAACGGGAAACACCATATATTTT. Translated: CASSFLTGNTIYF.

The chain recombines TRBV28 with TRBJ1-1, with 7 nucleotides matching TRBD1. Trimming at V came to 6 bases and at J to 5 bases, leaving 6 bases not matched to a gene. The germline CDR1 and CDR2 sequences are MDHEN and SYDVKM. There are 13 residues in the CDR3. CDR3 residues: CASRKAGGTEAFF. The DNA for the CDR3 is TGTGCCAGCAGAAAGGCAGGGGGGACTGAAGCTTTCTTT.

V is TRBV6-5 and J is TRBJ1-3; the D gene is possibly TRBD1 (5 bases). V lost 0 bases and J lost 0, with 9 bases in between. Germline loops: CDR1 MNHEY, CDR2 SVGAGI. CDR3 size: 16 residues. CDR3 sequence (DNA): TGTGCCAGCAGTTACTCGATTGGACACTCTGGAAACACCATATATTTT. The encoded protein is CASSYSIGHSGNTIYF.

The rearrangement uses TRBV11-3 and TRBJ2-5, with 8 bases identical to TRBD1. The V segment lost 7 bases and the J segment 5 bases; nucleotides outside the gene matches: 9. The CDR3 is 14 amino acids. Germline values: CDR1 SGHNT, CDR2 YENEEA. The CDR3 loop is CASKQGEFSETQYF. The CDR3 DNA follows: TGTGCCAGCAAACAGGGGGAGTTTTCGGAGACCCAGTACTTC.

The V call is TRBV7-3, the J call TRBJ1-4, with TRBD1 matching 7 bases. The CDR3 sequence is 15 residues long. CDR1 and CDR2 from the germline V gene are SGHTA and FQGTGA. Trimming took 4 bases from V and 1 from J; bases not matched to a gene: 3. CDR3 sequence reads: CASSSGGGTNEKLFF. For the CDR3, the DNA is TGTGCCAGCAGCTCAGGGGGTGGAACTAATGAAAAACTGTTTTTT.

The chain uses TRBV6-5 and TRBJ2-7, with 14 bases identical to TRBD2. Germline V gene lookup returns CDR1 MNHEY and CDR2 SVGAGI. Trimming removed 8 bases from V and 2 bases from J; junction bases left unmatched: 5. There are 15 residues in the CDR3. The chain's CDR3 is CASWGTSGRTYEQYF. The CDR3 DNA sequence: TGTGCCAGCTGGGGGACTAGCGGGAGAACCTACGAGCAGTACTTC.

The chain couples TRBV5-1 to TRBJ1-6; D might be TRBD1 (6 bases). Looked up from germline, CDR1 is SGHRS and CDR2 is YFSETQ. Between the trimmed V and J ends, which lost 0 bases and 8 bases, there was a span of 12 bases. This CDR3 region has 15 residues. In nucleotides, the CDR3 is TGCGCCAGCAGCTTGGTGTCAGGGGTTGATTCACCCCTCCACTTT. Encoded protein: CASSLVSGVDSPLHF. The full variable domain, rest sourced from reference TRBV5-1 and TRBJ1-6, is KAGVTQTPRYLIKTRGQQVTLSCSPISGHRSVSWYQQTPGQGLQFLFEYFSETQRNKGNFPGRFSGRQFSNSRSEMNVSTLELGDSALYLCASSLVSGVDSPLHFGNGTRLTVT.

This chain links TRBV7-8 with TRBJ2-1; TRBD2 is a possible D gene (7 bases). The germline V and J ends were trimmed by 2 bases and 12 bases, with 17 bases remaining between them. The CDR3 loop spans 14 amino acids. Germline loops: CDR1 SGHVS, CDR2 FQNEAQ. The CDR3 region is CASSLTGTTRSQFF. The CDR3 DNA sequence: TGTGCCAGCAGCTTAACAGGGACTACGAGGTCGCAGTTCTTC.

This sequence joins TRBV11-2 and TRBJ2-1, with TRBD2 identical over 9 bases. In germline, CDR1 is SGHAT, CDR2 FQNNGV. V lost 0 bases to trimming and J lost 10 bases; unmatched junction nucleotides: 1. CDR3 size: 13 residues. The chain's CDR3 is CASSLERGGEQFF. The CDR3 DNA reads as TGTGCCAGCAGCTTAGAGCGGGGGGGCGAGCAGTTCTTC.

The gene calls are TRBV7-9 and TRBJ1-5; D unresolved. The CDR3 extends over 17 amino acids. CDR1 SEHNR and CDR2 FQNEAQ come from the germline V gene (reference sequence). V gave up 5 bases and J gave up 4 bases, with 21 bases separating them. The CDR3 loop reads CASSPGRSLTLNQPQHF. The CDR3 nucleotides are TGTGCCAGCAGCCCTGGGAGGTCCCTAACTCTGAATCAGCCCCAGCATTTT.

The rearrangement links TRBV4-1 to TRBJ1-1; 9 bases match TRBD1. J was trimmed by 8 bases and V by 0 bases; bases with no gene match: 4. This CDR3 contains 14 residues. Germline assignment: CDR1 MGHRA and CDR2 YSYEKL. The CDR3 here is CASSQDYGQGEAFF. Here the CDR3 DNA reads TGCGCCAGCAGCCAAGATTACGGACAGGGGGAAGCTTTCTTT.

The CDR3 is CASRGPGDAGNTEAFF. CDR3 nucleotides: TGTGCCAGTAGAGGTCCGGGGGACGCGGGGAACACTGAAGCTTTCTTT. The chain joins TRBV19 to TRBJ1-1; tentative D call: TRBD1 (5 bases). This CDR3 is 16 amino acids long. The V and J ends lost 6 bases and 1 base respectively, with 18 bases between them. Germline lookup yields CDR1 LNHDA and CDR2 SQIVND (reference sequence).

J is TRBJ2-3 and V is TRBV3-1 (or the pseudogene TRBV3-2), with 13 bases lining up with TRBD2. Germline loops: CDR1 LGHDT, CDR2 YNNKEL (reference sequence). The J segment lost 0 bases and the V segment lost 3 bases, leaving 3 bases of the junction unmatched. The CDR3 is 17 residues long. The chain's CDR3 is CASSHRGLAGSTDTQYF. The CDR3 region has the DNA TGTGCCAGCAGCCATCGGGGACTAGCGGGAAGCACAGATACGCAGTATTTT.

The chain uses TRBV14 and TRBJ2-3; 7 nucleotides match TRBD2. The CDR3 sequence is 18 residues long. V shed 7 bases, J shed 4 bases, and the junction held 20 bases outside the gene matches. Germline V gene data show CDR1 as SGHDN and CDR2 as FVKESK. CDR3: CASNYGGRGMRSADTQYF. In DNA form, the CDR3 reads TGTGCCAGCAACTACGGTGGGAGGGGAATGAGGAGTGCAGATACGCAGTATTTT.

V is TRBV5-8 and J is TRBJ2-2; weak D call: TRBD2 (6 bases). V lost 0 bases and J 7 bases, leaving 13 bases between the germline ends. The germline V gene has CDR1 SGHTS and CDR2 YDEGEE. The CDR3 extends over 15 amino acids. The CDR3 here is CASSLGLQGGGELFF. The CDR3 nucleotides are TGTGCCAGCAGCTTGGGCCTCCAGGGAGGCGGGGAGCTGTTTTTT.